Sequencing of this T cell receptor (beta chain) was carried out in a study of CD8+ T cells in alopecia areata. Study-wide results and limits: Relative to mice, TCR sharing across patients was less clear, a difference possibly HLA-related.

The CDR3 is made up of 14 amino acids. Looked up from germline, CDR1 is SGHTA and CDR2 is FQGTGA. V was trimmed by 3 bases and J by 0 bases, leaving 6 bases between them. Concerning this clone: The antigen is not known.

Several patients' sorted CD4+ cells yielded CD25+CD127- cells. RNA extraction was followed by reverse transcription into cDNA, which acted as the sequencing template. TCRdb's table, derived via immunoSEQ multiplex PCR, lists solely in-frame clones and lacks some. The sample has about 37,000 clones, 45% to 55% seen once. V and J are TRBV7-3 and TRBJ1-3; D gene unclear. This TCR derives from a human donor with alopecia areata. Sequenced: CD4+ Tregs sorted from blood. The CDR3 region is CASSFPASGNTIYF. Here the CDR3 DNA reads TGTGCCAGCAGCTTTCCGGCCTCTGGAAACACCATATATTTT.